These 9 T cell receptor beta chains came from one sample sequenced in a study of identical twins. TCRdb redid the calling of the 5' RACE reads with MiXCR, one entry per CDR3 protein. The table records about 720,000 distinct CDR3 sequences, roughly 18% of them present only once. The sample was also linked to a second study, of T cells expressing NK-cell markers.

The sequenced sample consisted of PBMCs. All receptors come from a woman aged 18-29 years in good health.

The chain employs TRBV10-1 and TRBJ2-2, with D possibly matching TRBD2 (6 bases). CDR3 length equals 15 residues. The germline V gene has CDR1 WNHNN and CDR2 SYGVQD (reference sequence). Deletions cut 5 bases from V and 5 bases from J, with 15 bases between. In DNA, the CDR3 is TGCGCCAGCAGTCCCCCGGGAGTACGAACCGGGGAGCTGTTTTTT. This gives the protein CASSPPGVRTGELFF.

This clonotype showed up just a few times. The chain has TRBV7-2 and TRBJ1-1; D unresolved. V dropped 2 bases and J dropped 7 bases, with 8 bases sitting between them. CDR3 length: 12 amino acids. Germline CDR1 and CDR2: SGHTA and FQGNSA. The CDR3 loop is CASSLMGFEAFF. CDR3 DNA sequence: TGTGCCAGCAGCTTAATGGGCTTTGAAGCTTTCTTT.

This chain joins TRBV29-1 and TRBJ1-2; D gene ambiguous. Germline V gene lookup returns CDR1 SQVTM and CDR2 ANQGSEA. This CDR3 region has 11 residues. Between the trimmed V and J ends, which lost 5 bases and 3 bases, there was a span of 7 bases. CDR3: CSVPQDYGYTF. The CDR3 coding sequence is TGCAGCGTTCCCCAGGACTATGGCTACACCTTC. The variable domain in full, with the rest retrieved from reference TRBV29-1 and TRBJ1-2, is SAVISQKPSRDICQRGTSLTIQCQVDSQVTMMFWYRQQPGQSLTLIATANQGSEATYESGFVIDKFPISRPNLTFSTLTVSNMSPEDSSIYLCSVPQDYGYTFGSGTRLTVV.

The chain combines TRBV12-3 or TRBV12-4 with TRBJ2-1, with 14 positions matching TRBD2. The CDR3 is 15 amino acids. The junction had 6 bases not matched to a gene; V was cut back by 6 bases and J by 8 bases. For the CDR3, the DNA is TGTGCCAGCAGACAGACTAGCGGGGGGGTCGATGAGCAGTTCTTC. It is translated as CASRQTSGGVDEQFF.

This clonotype was counted between two and nine times. This chain joins TRBV25-1 and TRBJ2-7, with D maybe TRBD1 (5 bases). With 2 bases removed from V and 5 bases from J, the gap between germline ends came to 10 bases. The CDR3 covers 13 residues. Germline V gene data show CDR1 as MGHDK and CDR2 as SYGVNS. CDR3 DNA: TGTGCCAGCAGTGAAGTAGGGGTCCACGAGCAGTACTTC. Protein product: CASSEVGVHEQYF.

The gene calls are TRBV27 and TRBJ2-2; the D gene is possibly TRBD1 (6 bases). With 7 bases removed from V and 4 bases from J, the gap between germline ends came to 16 bases. CDR1 is MNHEY and CDR2 is SMNVEV in the germline V gene (reference sequence). The CDR3 is made up of 15 amino acids. CDR3 protein: CASTPLTGRTGELFF. CDR3 sequence (DNA): TGTGCCAGCACCCCCCTTACAGGGCGCACCGGGGAGCTGTTTTTT.

The chain employs TRBV20-1 and TRBJ2-7; 10 nucleotides agree with TRBD1. Germline V gene lookup returns CDR1 DFQATT and CDR2 SNEGSKA (reference sequence). The CDR3 loop spans 16 amino acids. The V and J ends lost 2 bases and 2 bases, in that order; junction bases with no gene match: 9. CDR3 in amino acids: CSARPNDRGPPYEQYF. DNA of the CDR3: TGCAGTGCTAGACCTAACGACAGGGGGCCACCCTACGAGCAGTACTTC.

This clonotype showed up just a few times. V usage is TRBV12-3 or TRBV12-4 and J usage is TRBJ2-3, with D perhaps matching TRBD2 (5 bases). This CDR3 contains 15 residues. The germline V and J ends were trimmed by 7 bases and 2 bases, with 16 bases remaining between them. DNA for the CDR3: TGTGCCAGCACCCCCGGGAACACTTTCACAGATACGCAGTATTTT. This translates into CASTPGNTFTDTQYF.

This clonotype appeared many times. V and J are TRBV18 and TRBJ2-2, with 9 bases fitting TRBD1. V lost 2 bases to trimming and J lost 5 bases; unmatched junction nucleotides: 6. CDR3 length: 16 amino acids. The germline V gene encodes CDR1 KGHSH and CDR2 LQKENI. Here the CDR3 DNA reads TGTGCCAGCTCACCAAAACAGGGGGCAGTTACCGGGGAGCTGTTTTTT. This codes for CASSPKQGAVTGELFF.